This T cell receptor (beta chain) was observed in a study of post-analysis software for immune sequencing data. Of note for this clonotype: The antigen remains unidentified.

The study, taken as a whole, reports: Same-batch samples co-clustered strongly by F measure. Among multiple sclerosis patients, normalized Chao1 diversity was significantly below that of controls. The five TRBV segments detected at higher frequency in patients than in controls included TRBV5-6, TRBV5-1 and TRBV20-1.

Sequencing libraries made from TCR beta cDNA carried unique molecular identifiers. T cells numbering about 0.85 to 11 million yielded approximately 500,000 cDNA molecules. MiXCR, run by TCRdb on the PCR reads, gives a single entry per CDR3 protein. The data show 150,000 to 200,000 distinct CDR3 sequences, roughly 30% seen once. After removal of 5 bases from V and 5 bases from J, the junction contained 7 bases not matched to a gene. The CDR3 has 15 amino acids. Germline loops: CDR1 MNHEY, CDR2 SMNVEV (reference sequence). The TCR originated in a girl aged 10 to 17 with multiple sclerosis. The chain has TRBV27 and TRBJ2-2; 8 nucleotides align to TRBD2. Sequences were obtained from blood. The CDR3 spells CASSHLSGNTGELFF. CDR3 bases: TGTGCCAGCAGTCATCTTAGCGGGAATACCGGGGAGCTGTTTTTT.